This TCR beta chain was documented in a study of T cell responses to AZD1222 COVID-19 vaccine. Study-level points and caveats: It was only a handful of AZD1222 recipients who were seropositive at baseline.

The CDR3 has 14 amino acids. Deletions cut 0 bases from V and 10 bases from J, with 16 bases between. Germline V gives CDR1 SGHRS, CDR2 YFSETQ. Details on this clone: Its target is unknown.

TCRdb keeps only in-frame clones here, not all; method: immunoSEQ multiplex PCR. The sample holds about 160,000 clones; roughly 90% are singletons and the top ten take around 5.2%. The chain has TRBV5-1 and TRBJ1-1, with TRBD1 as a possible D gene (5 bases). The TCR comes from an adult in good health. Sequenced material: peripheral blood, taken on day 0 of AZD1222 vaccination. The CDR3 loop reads CASSLGQSLRVAFF. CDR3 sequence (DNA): TGCGCCAGCAGCTTGGGACAGAGCCTTAGGGTAGCTTTCTTT.